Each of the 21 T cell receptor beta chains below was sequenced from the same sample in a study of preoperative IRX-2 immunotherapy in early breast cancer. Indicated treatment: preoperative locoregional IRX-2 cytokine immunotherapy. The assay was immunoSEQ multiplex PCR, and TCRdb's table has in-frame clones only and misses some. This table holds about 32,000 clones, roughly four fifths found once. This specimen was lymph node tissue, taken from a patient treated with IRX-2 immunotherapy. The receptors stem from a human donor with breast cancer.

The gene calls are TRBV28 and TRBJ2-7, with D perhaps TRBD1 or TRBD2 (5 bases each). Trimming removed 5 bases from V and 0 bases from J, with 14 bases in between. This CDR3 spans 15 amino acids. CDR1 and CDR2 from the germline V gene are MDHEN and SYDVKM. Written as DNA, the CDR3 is TGTGCCAGCAGTGGGGGACCTAGGAGCTCCTACGAGCAGTACTTC. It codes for CASSGGPRSSYEQYF.

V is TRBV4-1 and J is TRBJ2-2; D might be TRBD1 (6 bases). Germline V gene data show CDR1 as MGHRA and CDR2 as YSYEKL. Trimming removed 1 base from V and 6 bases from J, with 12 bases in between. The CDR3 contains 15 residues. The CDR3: CASSQGAKGAGELFF. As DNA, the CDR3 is TGCGCCAGCAGCCAAGGGGCTAAGGGGGCCGGGGAGCTGTTTTTT.

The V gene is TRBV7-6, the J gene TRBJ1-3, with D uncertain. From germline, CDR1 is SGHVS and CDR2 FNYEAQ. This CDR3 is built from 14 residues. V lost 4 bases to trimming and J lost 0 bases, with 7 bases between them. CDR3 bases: TGTGCCAGCAGCTCCTGGAGCTCTGGAAACACCATATATTTT. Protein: CASSSWSSGNTIYF.

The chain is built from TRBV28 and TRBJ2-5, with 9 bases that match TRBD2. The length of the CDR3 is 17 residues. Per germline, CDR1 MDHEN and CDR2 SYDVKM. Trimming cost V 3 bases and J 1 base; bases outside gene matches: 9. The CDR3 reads CASSFRYSGGTQETQYF. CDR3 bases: TGTGCCAGCAGTTTCCGTTATAGCGGGGGCACCCAAGAGACCCAGTACTTC.

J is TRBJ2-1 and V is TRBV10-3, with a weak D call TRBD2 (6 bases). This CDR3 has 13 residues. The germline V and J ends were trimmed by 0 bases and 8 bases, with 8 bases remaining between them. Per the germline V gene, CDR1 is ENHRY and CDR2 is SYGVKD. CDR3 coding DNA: TGTGCCATCAGTGAGTCGGGCGGGGATGAGCAGTTCTTC. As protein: CAISESGGDEQFF.

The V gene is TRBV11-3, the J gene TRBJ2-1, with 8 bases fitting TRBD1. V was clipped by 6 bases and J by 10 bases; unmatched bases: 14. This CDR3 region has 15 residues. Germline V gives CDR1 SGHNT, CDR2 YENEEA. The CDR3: CASRPTGAPPFEQFF. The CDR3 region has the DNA TGTGCCAGCAGACCGACAGGGGCCCCACCGTTCGAGCAGTTCTTC.

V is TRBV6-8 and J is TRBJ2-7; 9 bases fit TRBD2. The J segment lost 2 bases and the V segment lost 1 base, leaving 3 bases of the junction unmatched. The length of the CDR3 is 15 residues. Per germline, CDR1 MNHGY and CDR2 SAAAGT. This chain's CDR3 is CASSYLAGVTYEQYF. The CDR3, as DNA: TGTGCCAGCAGTTACTTAGCGGGGGTCACCTACGAGCAGTACTTC.

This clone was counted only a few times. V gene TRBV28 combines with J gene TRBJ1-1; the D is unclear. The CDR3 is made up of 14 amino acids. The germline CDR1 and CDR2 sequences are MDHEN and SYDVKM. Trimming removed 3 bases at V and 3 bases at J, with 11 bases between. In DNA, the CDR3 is TGTGCCAGCAGTTTGGTCCCCCGGGACACTGAAGCTTTCTTT. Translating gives CASSLVPRDTEAFF.

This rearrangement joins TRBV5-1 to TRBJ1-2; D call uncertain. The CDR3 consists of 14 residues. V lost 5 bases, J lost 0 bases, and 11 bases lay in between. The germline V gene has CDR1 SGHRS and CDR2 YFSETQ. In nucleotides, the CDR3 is TGCGCCAGCAGGAACCGGCCGGCTAACTATGGCTACACCTTC. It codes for CASRNRPANYGYTF.

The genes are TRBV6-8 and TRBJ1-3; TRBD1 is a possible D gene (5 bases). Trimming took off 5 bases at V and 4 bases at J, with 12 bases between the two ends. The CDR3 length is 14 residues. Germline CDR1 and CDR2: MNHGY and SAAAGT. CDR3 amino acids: CASSVREAGNTIYF. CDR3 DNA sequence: TGTGCCAGCAGTGTCAGGGAAGCCGGAAACACCATATATTTT.

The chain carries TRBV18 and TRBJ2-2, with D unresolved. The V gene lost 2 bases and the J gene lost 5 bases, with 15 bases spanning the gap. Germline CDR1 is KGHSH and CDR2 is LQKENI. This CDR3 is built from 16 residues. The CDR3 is CASSPGQGRRTGELFF. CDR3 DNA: TGTGCCAGCTCACCAGGGCAAGGAAGGAGAACCGGGGAGCTGTTTTTT.

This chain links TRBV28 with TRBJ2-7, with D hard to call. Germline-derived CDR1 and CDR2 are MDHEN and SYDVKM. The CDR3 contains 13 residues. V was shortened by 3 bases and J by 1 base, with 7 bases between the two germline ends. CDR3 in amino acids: CASSFAGSYEQYF. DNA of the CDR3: TGTGCCAGCAGTTTTGCCGGATCCTACGAGCAGTACTTC. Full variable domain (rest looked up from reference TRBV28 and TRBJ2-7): DVKVTQSSRYLVKRTGEKVFLECVQDMDHENMFWYRQDPGLGLRLIYFSYDVKMKEKGDIPEGYSVSREKKERFSLILESASTNQTSMYLCASSFAGSYEQYFGPGTRLTVT.

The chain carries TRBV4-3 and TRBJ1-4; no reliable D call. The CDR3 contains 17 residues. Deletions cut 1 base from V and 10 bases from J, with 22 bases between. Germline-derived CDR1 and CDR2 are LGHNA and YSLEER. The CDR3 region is CASSQGLIGPAAAKLFF. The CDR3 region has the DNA TGCGCCAGCAGCCAAGGTCTTATAGGGCCCGCGGCCGCAAAACTGTTTTTT.

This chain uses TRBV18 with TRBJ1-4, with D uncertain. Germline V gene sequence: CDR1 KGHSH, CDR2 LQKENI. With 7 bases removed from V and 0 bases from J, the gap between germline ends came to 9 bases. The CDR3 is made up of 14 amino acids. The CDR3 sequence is CASCATATNEKLFF. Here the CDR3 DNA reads TGTGCCAGCTGTGCTACTGCAACTAATGAAAAACTGTTTTTT.

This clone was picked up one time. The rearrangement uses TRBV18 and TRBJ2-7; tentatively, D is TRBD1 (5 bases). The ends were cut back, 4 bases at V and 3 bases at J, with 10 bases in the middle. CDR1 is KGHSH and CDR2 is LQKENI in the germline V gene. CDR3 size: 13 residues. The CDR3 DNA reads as TGTGCCAGCTCACACGCAGGGCTCTACGAGCAGTACTTC. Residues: CASSHAGLYEQYF.

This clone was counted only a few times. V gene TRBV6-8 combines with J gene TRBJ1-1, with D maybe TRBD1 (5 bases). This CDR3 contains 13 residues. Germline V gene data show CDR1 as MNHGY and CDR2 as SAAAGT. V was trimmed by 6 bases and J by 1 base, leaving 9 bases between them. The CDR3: CASSQTGNTEAFF. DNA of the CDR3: TGTGCCAGCAGCCAAACAGGGAACACTGAAGCTTTCTTT.

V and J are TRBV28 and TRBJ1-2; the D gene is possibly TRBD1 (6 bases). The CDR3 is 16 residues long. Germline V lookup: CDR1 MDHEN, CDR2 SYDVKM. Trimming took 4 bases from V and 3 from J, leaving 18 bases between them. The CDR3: CASSYRDNNGYYGYTF. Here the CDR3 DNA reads TGTGCCAGCAGTTACCGGGACAATAACGGGTACTATGGCTACACCTTC.

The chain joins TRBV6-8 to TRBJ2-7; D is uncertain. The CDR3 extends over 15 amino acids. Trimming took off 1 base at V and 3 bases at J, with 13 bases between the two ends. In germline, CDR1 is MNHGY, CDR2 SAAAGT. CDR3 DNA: TGTGCCAGCAGTTACTTTAGTAGATATGACTACGAGCAGTACTTC. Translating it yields CASSYFSRYDYEQYF.

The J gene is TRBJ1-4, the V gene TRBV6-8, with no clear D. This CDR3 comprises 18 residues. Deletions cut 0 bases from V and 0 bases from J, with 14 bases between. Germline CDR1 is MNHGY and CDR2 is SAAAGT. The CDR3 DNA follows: TGTGCCAGCAGTTACTCGTTCGCCCTTCGTGCAACTAATGAAAAACTGTTTTTT. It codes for CASSYSFALRATNEKLFF.

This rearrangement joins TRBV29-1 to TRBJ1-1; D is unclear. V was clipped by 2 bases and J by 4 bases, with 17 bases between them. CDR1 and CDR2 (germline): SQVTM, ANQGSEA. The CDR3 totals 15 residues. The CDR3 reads CSVETLMRDSTEAFF. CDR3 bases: TGCAGCGTTGAAACCCTAATGAGGGATAGCACTGAAGCTTTCTTT.

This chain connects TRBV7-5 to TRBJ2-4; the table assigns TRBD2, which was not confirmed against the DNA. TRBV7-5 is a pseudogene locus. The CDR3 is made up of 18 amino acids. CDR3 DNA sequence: TGTGCCAGCAGCTTAGATTACCAGAGGCGGGAGACCGGGTACATTCAGTACTTC. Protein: CASSLDYQRRETGYIQYF.